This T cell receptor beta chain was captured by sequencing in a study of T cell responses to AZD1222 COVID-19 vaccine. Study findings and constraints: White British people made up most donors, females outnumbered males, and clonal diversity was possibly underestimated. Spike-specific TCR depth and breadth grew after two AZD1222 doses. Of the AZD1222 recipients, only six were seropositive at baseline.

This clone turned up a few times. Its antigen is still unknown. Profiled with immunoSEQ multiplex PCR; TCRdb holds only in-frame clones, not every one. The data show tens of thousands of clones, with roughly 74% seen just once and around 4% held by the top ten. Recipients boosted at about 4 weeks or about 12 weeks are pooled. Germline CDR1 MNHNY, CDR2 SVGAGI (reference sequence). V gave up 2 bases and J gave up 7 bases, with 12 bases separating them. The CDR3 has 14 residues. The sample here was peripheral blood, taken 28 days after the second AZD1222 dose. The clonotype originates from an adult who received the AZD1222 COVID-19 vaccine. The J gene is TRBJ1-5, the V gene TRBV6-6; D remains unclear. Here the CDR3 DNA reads TGTGCCAGCAGTTACGGTGGAAGCGGCCAGCCCCAGCATTTT. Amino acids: CASSYGGSGQPQHF.